The 25 T cell receptor beta chains below were found in one sample sequenced in a study of T cell responses to AZD1222 COVID-19 vaccine. Profiling relied on immunoSEQ multiplex PCR, and the TCRdb table lists in-frame clones only, not all of them. Among about 86,000 clones listed, almost 90% were seen once. The sample here was peripheral blood, taken 28 days after the second AZD1222 dose. Receptor source: an adult who received the AZD1222 COVID-19 vaccine.

This chain links TRBV5-1 with TRBJ1-2, with D possibly matching TRBD1 (5 bases). V was cut by 4 bases and J by 5 bases, with 12 bases left in between. The CDR3 is made up of 13 amino acids. The germline V gene encodes CDR1 SGHRS and CDR2 YFSETQ. The CDR3 nucleotides read TGCGCCAGCAGCCCCGAGGGGAAGTATGGCTACACCTTC. The encoded protein is CASSPEGKYGYTF. Using reference TRBV5-1 and TRBJ1-2 for the parts outside the CDR3, the full variable domain is KAGVTQTPRYLIKTRGQQVTLSCSPISGHRSVSWYQQTPGQGLQFLFEYFSETQRNKGNFPGRFSGRQFSNSRSEMNVSTLELGDSALYLCASSPEGKYGYTFGSGTRLTVV.

The chain carries TRBV3-1 (or the pseudogene TRBV3-2) and TRBJ2-1; no definite D call. Germline V gives CDR1 LGHDT, CDR2 YNNKEL (reference sequence). V was cut by 1 base and J by 4 bases, with 5 bases left in between. This CDR3 has 13 residues. CDR3 DNA sequence: TGTGCCAGCAGCCAAGGAAATTACAATGAGCAGTTCTTC. This encodes CASSQGNYNEQFF.

The chain is built from TRBV5-1 and TRBJ2-4; D may be TRBD1 (5 bases). The CDR3 contains 12 residues. Deletions cut 2 bases from V and 8 bases from J, with 8 bases between. The V gene's germline CDR1 is SGHRS and CDR2 YFSETQ. DNA for the CDR3: TGCGCCAGCAGCTTCCAGGGTGACATTCAGTACTTC. Its translation: CASSFQGDIQYF.

This sequence joins TRBV7-8 and TRBJ1-4, with 7 bases that match TRBD1. V was pared by 4 bases and J by 4 bases, with 9 bases of the junction left unmatched. CDR3 length: 16 residues. CDR1 and CDR2 from the germline V gene are SGHVS and FQNEAQ. The CDR3 DNA sequence: TGTGCCAGCAGCTACTACTACCGGGACAGTAATGAAAAACTGTTTTTT. It specifies CASSYYYRDSNEKLFF.

The gene calls are TRBV4-1 and TRBJ1-1; the D gene is possibly TRBD1 (5 bases). This CDR3 is 14 amino acids long. V lost 4 bases to trimming and J lost 1 base, with 10 bases between them. Germline CDR1 reads MGHRA; CDR2 reads YSYEKL. The CDR3 loop is CASSRTGGNTEAFF. As DNA, the CDR3 is TGCGCCAGCAGCCGAACCGGGGGGAACACTGAAGCTTTCTTT.

This clone came up a few times. The rearrangement joins TRBV21-1 to TRBJ1-2. TRBV21-1 is assigned pseudogene status. CDR3 length equals 15 residues. In nucleotides, the CDR3 is TGTGCCAGCAGCAAGAGACGGCCGAGCGGCTATGGCTACACCTTC. This sequence encodes CASSKRRPSGYGYTF.

V usage is TRBV19 and J usage is TRBJ1-2, with D maybe TRBD1 (6 bases). The germline V gene has CDR1 LNHDA and CDR2 SQIVND (reference sequence). V gave up 4 bases and J gave up 4 bases, with 16 bases separating them. This CDR3 spans 15 amino acids. The CDR3 nucleotides are TGTGCCAGTAGTACCCAAGCGGGGGGGCGCTATGGCTACACCTTC. Translating gives CASSTQAGGRYGYTF.

The chain links TRBV6-4 to TRBJ2-1; D might be TRBD1 or TRBD2, each matching 5 bases. The CDR3 runs to 15 residues. CDR1 MRHNA and CDR2 SNTAGT come from the germline V gene. Trimming shortened V by 3 bases and J by 3 bases, and 12 bases separated the two germline ends. CDR3 DNA sequence: TGTGCCAGCAGTGAACACGGGACGGACTACAATGAGCAGTTCTTC. This translates into CASSEHGTDYNEQFF.

This chain links TRBV7-2 with TRBJ1-1; TRBD1 is a possible D gene (5 bases). Germline assignment: CDR1 SGHTA and CDR2 FQGNSA. The CDR3 spans 15 residues. V lost 5 bases, J lost 4 bases, and 17 bases lay in between. The CDR3 protein is CASSPPGTRRTEAFF. As DNA, the CDR3 is TGTGCCAGCAGCCCACCCGGGACCCGCCGCACTGAAGCTTTCTTT.

The chain carries TRBV7-9 and TRBJ2-1; the D is unclear. With 4 bases removed from V and 3 bases from J, the gap between germline ends came to 16 bases. CDR3 length: 16 residues. From germline, CDR1 is SEHNR and CDR2 FQNEAQ (reference sequence). CDR3 DNA: TGTGCCAGCAGCTCCAACCGGGCCAGACACTACAATGAGCAGTTCTTC. It translates to CASSSNRARHYNEQFF.

The chain joins TRBV4-2 to TRBJ1-5; a possible D gene is TRBD1 (5 bases). The CDR3 spans 15 residues. The V and J ends lost 4 bases and 3 bases respectively, with 13 bases between them. Per the germline V gene, CDR1 is LGHNA and CDR2 is YNFKEQ. DNA of the CDR3: TGTGCCAGCAGCCTGATTACCGGGACCAATCAGCCCCAGCATTTT. This gives the protein CASSLITGTNQPQHF.

The chain links TRBV2 to TRBJ1-5; D is unclear. Germline V lookup: CDR1 SNHLY, CDR2 FYNNEI. The CDR3 contains 14 residues. V lost 7 bases and J lost 1, with 11 bases in between. The CDR3, as DNA: TGTGCCAGCACGGTCCCGGGGAGCAATCAGCCCCAGCATTTT. Translating it yields CASTVPGSNQPQHF.

This rearrangement joins TRBV30 to TRBJ1-1; D is uncertain. Germline V gene lookup returns CDR1 GTSNPN and CDR2 SVGIG (reference sequence). CDR3 length: 13 residues. The germline V and J ends were trimmed by 0 bases and 1 base, with 6 bases remaining between them. The CDR3 sequence is CAWSVEANTEAFF. In DNA form, the CDR3 reads TGTGCCTGGAGTGTGGAGGCGAACACTGAAGCTTTCTTT. Full variable domain (rest looked up from reference TRBV30 and TRBJ1-1): SQTIHQWPATLVQPVGSPLSLECTVEGTSNPNLYWYRQAAGRGLQLLFYSVGIGQISSEVPQNLSASRPQDRQFILSSKKLLLSDSGFYLCAWSVEANTEAFFGQGTRLTVV.

This chain joins TRBV28 and TRBJ2-1, with 11 nucleotides matching TRBD2. CDR1 and CDR2 (germline): MDHEN, SYDVKM. The V gene end was trimmed by 8 bases and the J gene end by 7 bases; junction bases not matched to a gene: 7. The CDR3 totals 14 residues. For the CDR3, the DNA is TGTGCCAGCTGTACTAGCGGGAGTGGAAATGAGCAGTTCTTC. Encoded protein: CASCTSGSGNEQFF.

The rearrangement joins TRBV20-1 to TRBJ2-7; D gene uncertain. The CDR3 covers 13 residues. The germline CDR1 and CDR2 sequences are DFQATT and SNEGSKA (reference sequence). With 3 bases removed from V and 2 bases from J, the gap between germline ends came to 11 bases. CDR3 region: CSASLWQTYEQYF. The CDR3 region has the DNA TGCAGTGCTAGTTTATGGCAGACCTACGAGCAGTACTTC.

The chain combines TRBV4-1 with TRBJ2-3; 9 bases align to TRBD2. The CDR3 contains 16 residues. Germline CDR1 MGHRA, CDR2 YSYEKL. The ends lost 6 bases at V and 2 bases at J; junction bases unmatched: 9. CDR3 region: CASRPGASGNTDTQYF. For the CDR3, the DNA is TGCGCCAGCAGACCTGGGGCTAGCGGGAACACAGATACGCAGTATTTT.

This clone was seen once. This rearrangement joins TRBV4-2 to TRBJ1-2; a possible D gene is TRBD1 (6 bases). The V end lost 0 bases, the J end lost 6 bases, and 8 bases lay between the germline ends. This CDR3 has 13 amino acids. Germline V lookup: CDR1 LGHNA, CDR2 YNFKEQ. The CDR3 is CASSQDPGDGYTF. In DNA, the CDR3 is TGTGCCAGCAGCCAAGACCCAGGGGATGGCTACACCTTC.

This sequence joins TRBV28 and TRBJ1-5; no clear D gene. Germline CDR1 reads MDHEN; CDR2 reads SYDVKM. The CDR3 totals 12 residues. V lost 8 bases, J lost 4 bases, and 9 bases lay in between. The CDR3 bases are TGTGCCAGCTGGGTTCTGAATCAGCCCCAGCATTTT. Amino acid sequence: CASWVLNQPQHF.

The chain joins TRBV28 to TRBJ2-1; D is possibly TRBD1 or TRBD2 (6 bases each). Looked up from germline, CDR1 is MDHEN and CDR2 is SYDVKM. Trimming cost V 4 bases and J 14 bases, with 21 bases left between them. The CDR3 totals 14 residues. CDR3 residues: CASSSGGLTRTEFF. The CDR3 DNA sequence: TGTGCCAGCAGTTCTGGGGGGCTGACTAGAACGGAGTTCTTC.

The chain couples TRBV7-6 to TRBJ2-7; 10 bases agree with TRBD1. V dropped 2 bases and J dropped 2; count of bases not matched to a gene: 3. Germline V gene lookup returns CDR1 SGHVS and CDR2 FNYEAQ. CDR3 length: 15 residues. The CDR3 is CASSLRQGATYEQYF. DNA for the CDR3: TGTGCCAGCAGCTTACGACAGGGGGCCACCTACGAGCAGTACTTC.

This clone was detected only once. The chain is built from TRBV11-2 and TRBJ2-7; 7 bases align to TRBD2. The V gene's germline CDR1 is SGHAT and CDR2 FQNNGV. Unmatched junction bases numbered 5, after V lost 3 bases and J lost 0 bases. The CDR3 has 15 residues. Here the CDR3 DNA reads TGTGCCAGCAGCTTGGGCCCGGGGGGCTCCTACGAGCAGTACTTC. Its translation: CASSLGPGGSYEQYF.

This chain uses TRBV6-5 with TRBJ1-2, with D unclear. Trimming shortened V by 0 bases and J by 2 bases, and 10 bases separated the two germline ends. The V gene's germline CDR1 is MNHEY and CDR2 SVGAGI. The CDR3 is 15 residues long. The CDR3 loop is CASSYSVGHNYGYTF. Here the CDR3 DNA reads TGTGCCAGCAGTTACTCTGTAGGTCACAACTATGGCTACACCTTC.

The gene calls are TRBV2 and TRBJ1-2, with 7 bases lining up with TRBD1. V trimming: 5 bases; J trimming: 9 bases; junction bases outside the gene matches: 15. The CDR3 has 15 residues. Germline V gene data show CDR1 as SNHLY and CDR2 as FYNNEI. CDR3 DNA: TGTGCCAGCAGTAAAACAGGGGCGAGTACTAATAGCTACACCTTC. Translated, it gives CASSKTGASTNSYTF. The full variable domain, rest sourced from reference TRBV2 and TRBJ1-2, is EPEVTQTPSHQVTQMGQEVILRCVPISNHLYFYWYRQILGQKVEFLVSFYNNEISEKSEIFDDQFSVERPDGSNFTLKIRSTKLEDSAMYFCASSKTGASTNSYTFGSGTRLTVV.

This chain connects TRBV27 to TRBJ2-1; 8 bases align to TRBD1. The CDR3 contains 15 residues. Germline V gives CDR1 MNHEY, CDR2 SMNVEV (reference sequence). J gave up 13 bases and V 6 bases, and 17 bases lay outside the gene matches. The CDR3 sequence: CASRSPGQALGLQFF. As DNA, the CDR3 is TGTGCCAGCAGATCTCCGGGACAGGCGTTAGGTTTACAGTTCTTC.

This clone was detected once. This chain links TRBV6-4 with TRBJ2-1, with no clear D. Germline V CDR1 and CDR2: MRHNA, SNTAGT. V shed 4 bases and J shed 4 bases, with 8 bases lying between them. The CDR3 is 13 residues long. Here the CDR3 reads CASSVETYNEQFF. The DNA for the CDR3 is TGTGCCAGCAGTGTGGAGACTTACAATGAGCAGTTCTTC.